This is a list of T cell receptor beta chains from one sample in a study of breast tumors, draining lymph nodes, adjacent tissues. TCRdb passed the multiplex PCR reads through MiXCR, listing each CDR3 protein once. The sample lists fewer than 85,000 distinct CDR3 sequences, about 20% seen once, with about 2.5% in the top ten. The sample taken for sequencing was axillary lymph node tissue. These receptors were collected from a female donor with breast cancer. Some clones in this sample may be carry-over from other donors' samples. CDR3s include the opening cysteine and the closing phenylalanine or tryptophan. D genes are given only for firm matches. Clone size is stated in some rows and not others, as once, few, many or a class when expanded.

clone_size	j_call	d_call	v_call	cdr3_aa	cdr3_nt
many	TRBJ2-1	NA	TRBV5-5	CASSLGGDNEQFF	TGTGCCAGCAGCTTGGGTGGGGACAATGAGCAGTTCTTC
many	TRBJ2-1	TRBD2	TRBV5-8	CASHQNELAGDHNEQFF	TGTGCCAGCCACCAAAACGAACTAGCGGGAGACCACAATGAGCAGTTCTTC
many	TRBJ2-3	NA	TRBV6-5	CASSSQRVSTDTQYF	TGTGCCAGCAGTAGCCAGCGGGTTAGCACAGATACGCAGTATTTT
many	TRBJ1-5	NA	TRBV19	CASSPRGGLIGQPQHF	TGTGCCAGTAGCCCGAGGGGGGGGCTAATAGGTCAGCCCCAGCATTTT
many	TRBJ2-7	TRBD2	TRBV5-8	CASSLGTSASYEQYF	TGTGCCAGCAGCTTGGGGACTAGCGCCTCCTACGAGCAGTACTTC
many	TRBJ2-3	TRBD1	TRBV29-1	CSGSGGTLTDTQYF	TGCAGCGGATCAGGGGGTACTCTCACAGATACGCAGTATTTT
NA	TRBJ2-3	TRBD2	TRBV19	CASGHSGSDTDTQYF	TGTGCCAGTGGCCATAGCGGGAGTGACACAGATACGCAGTATTTT
few	TRBJ1-4	TRBD1	TRBV3-1	CASSQTGDEKLFF	TGTGCCAGCAGCCAAACAGGGGATGAAAAACTGTTTTTT
many	TRBJ1-6	NA	TRBV4-1	CASSQEEGLGSPLHF	TGCGCCAGCAGCCAAGAGGAGGGCCTTGGTTCACCCCTCCACTTT
many	TRBJ1-4	TRBD1	TRBV20-1	CSALSRDSHEKLFF	TGCAGTGCGCTATCCCGGGACAGTCACGAAAAACTGTTTTTT
NA	TRBJ1-3	NA	TRBV3-1	CASSQEFLGGSGNTIYF	TGTGCCAGCAGCCAAGAATTTTTAGGGGGCTCTGGAAACACCATATATTTT
many	TRBJ1-2	NA	TRBV11-3	CASSHTGFYGYTF	TGTGCCAGCAGCCATACAGGATTCTATGGCTACACCTTC
many	TRBJ2-7	NA	TRBV7-9	CASSSSRVGRHSYEQYF	TGTGCCAGCAGCTCCTCCAGGGTAGGGAGACATTCATACGAGCAGTACTTC
NA	TRBJ2-4	TRBD2	TRBV6-5	CASSYSPREGRSIQYF	TGTGCCAGCAGTTACTCACCGCGGGAGGGCCGGAGCATTCAGTACTTC
NA	TRBJ2-7	TRBD2	TRBV18	CASSPTEAGGSYEQYF	TGTGCCAGCTCACCCACCGAAGCGGGAGGATCCTACGAGCAGTACTTC
many	TRBJ2-7	TRBD1	TRBV20-1	CSALTGRTADGWEQYF	TGCAGTGCCCTGACAGGGCGGACGGCTGACGGGTGGGAGCAGTACTTC
many	TRBJ2-3	TRBD2	TRBV12-3/TRBV12-4	CASSFDQRREPDTQYF	TGTGCCAGCAGTTTTGACCAGAGGCGGGAGCCAGATACGCAGTATTTT
many	TRBJ1-5	NA	TRBV20-1	CSARAAGVGQPQHF	TGCAGTGCTAGAGCGGCGGGGGTTGGTCAGCCCCAGCATTTT
many	TRBJ2-1	TRBD2	TRBV7-9	CASSLTTSGSSVEQFF	TGTGCCAGCAGCTTAACCACTAGCGGGAGTTCCGTCGAGCAGTTCTTC
many	TRBJ2-7	TRBD2	TRBV4-1	CASSQTSGPSYEQYF	TGCGCCAGCAGCCAAACTAGCGGGCCCTCCTACGAGCAGTACTTC
many	TRBJ1-4	TRBD1	TRBV12-3/TRBV12-4	CASTAGTGGEKLFF	TGTGCCAGCACCGCCGGGACAGGGGGTGAAAAACTGTTTTTT
NA	TRBJ2-4	TRBD1	TRBV6-2/TRBV6-3	CASSYSITQGEVAENIQYF	TGTGCCAGCAGTTACTCGATTACACAGGGGGAGGTAGCCGAAAACATTCAGTACTTC
many	TRBJ2-2	NA	TRBV12-3/TRBV12-4	CASSQTGNTGELFF	TGTGCCAGCAGTCAGACAGGGAACACCGGGGAGCTGTTTTTT
NA	TRBJ2-3	TRBD1	TRBV28	CASSDDRGLSTDTQYF	TGTGCCAGCAGTGACGACAGGGGCCTAAGCACAGATACGCAGTATTTT
many	TRBJ2-7	NA	TRBV25-1	CASSESPLNYEQYF	TGTGCCAGCAGTGAATCGCCGCTAAACTACGAGCAGTACTTC
NA	TRBJ1-5	NA	TRBV6-2/TRBV6-3	CAGSYGGGSNQPQHF	TGTGCCGGCAGTTACGGAGGGGGAAGCAATCAGCCCCAGCATTTT
many	TRBJ1-4	NA	TRBV12-3/TRBV12-4	CASSPRVSANEKLFF	TGTGCCAGCAGTCCCAGGGTTTCAGCTAATGAAAAACTGTTTTTT
few	TRBJ2-5	NA	TRBV28	CASTHGWGARETQYF	TGTGCCAGCACCCACGGGTGGGGGGCGCGGGAGACCCAGTACTTC
many	TRBJ1-4	NA	TRBV5-1	CASSSVEGVNEKLFF	TGCGCCAGCAGCTCGGTCGAAGGGGTAAATGAAAAACTGTTTTTT
many	TRBJ2-5	TRBD1	TRBV11-3	CASSPAGQGKETQYF	TGTGCCAGCAGCCCCGCCGGACAGGGGAAAGAGACCCAGTACTTC
NA	TRBJ2-5	NA	TRBV7-2	CASSLVLSEGSQYF	TGTGCCAGCAGCTTAGTTTTATCAGAAGGGTCCCAGTACTTC
many	TRBJ1-5	NA	TRBV12-3/TRBV12-4	CASSLSGGQPQHF	TGTGCCAGCAGTTTATCAGGCGGTCAGCCCCAGCATTTT
many	TRBJ2-5	TRBD2	TRBV6-1	CASTRTSGRVPETQYF	TGTGCCAGCACCAGGACTAGCGGTAGAGTTCCCGAGACCCAGTACTTC
many	TRBJ2-7	TRBD2	TRBV5-1	CASSLAAGYEQYF	TGCGCCAGCAGCTTGGCAGCGGGATACGAGCAGTACTTC
NA	TRBJ2-4	TRBD2	TRBV6-2/TRBV6-3	CASSSTSGSAKNIQYF	TGTGCCAGCAGCTCGACTAGCGGGTCAGCCAAAAACATTCAGTACTTC
few	TRBJ2-4	NA	TRBV5-4	CASSLGTPGAKNIQYF	TGTGCCAGCAGCTTGGGGACTCCCGGGGCCAAAAACATTCAGTACTTC
many	TRBJ2-7	TRBD2	TRBV5-4	CASKSKGGYEQYF	TGTGCCAGCAAGAGTAAGGGAGGGTACGAGCAGTACTTC
many	TRBJ2-5	NA	TRBV3-1	CASTYRYETQYF	TGTGCCAGCACTTACAGATATGAGACCCAGTACTTC
many	TRBJ1-2	TRBD1	TRBV4-2	CASSPPGQVPDGYTF	TGTGCCAGCAGCCCCCCGGGACAGGTCCCTGATGGCTACACCTTC
NA	TRBJ1-2	TRBD1	TRBV6-2/TRBV6-3	CASTKETGGEYGYTF	TGTGCCAGCACCAAGGAGACAGGGGGCGAATATGGCTACACCTTC
many	TRBJ1-2	NA	TRBV6-5	CASRPLDPFYGYTF	TGTGCCAGCAGGCCCCTAGATCCTTTTTATGGCTACACCTTC
NA	TRBJ1-5	NA	TRBV28	CASSLRKLSNQPQHF	TGTGCCAGCAGCTTACGTAAGCTTAGCAATCAGCCCCAGCATTTT
once	TRBJ2-4	NA	TRBV6-1	CASSNPSRTKNIQYF	TGTGCCAGCAGTAACCCTAGCCGGACAAAAAACATTCAGTACTTC
many	TRBJ1-5	NA	TRBV19	CASSFRNSNQPQHF	TGTGCCAGTAGTTTCAGGAATAGCAATCAGCCCCAGCATTTT